Given below is one T cell receptor beta chain in context. The entry originates in a study of low-dose radiotherapy and immunotherapy resistance in tumors. The time point: before trial treatment. TRAV- and TRBV-specific primers, spanning alpha and beta chains, primed first-strand cDNA. The authors ran 15 to 20 PCR cycles to amplify TCRs with a constant-region primer and V-primer adapter. TCRdb reprocessed the reads with MiXCR, giving one entry per CDR3 protein. Of about 64,000 distinct CDR3 sequences in the sample, roughly 29% were seen once. The CDR3 is 12 amino acids. V lost 4 bases to trimming and J lost 4 bases; unmatched junction nucleotides: 3. The germline gives CDR1 SQVTM, CDR2 ANQGSEA.

The genes are TRBV29-1 and TRBJ2-5, with 7 bases identical to TRBD1. This TCR derives from a male donor with rectosigmoid adenocarcinoma. The specimen comprised PBMCs, sampled before treatment. CDR3 DNA sequence: TGCAGCGTTGCACAGGGGCCAGAGACCCAGTACTTC. Encoded protein: CSVAQGPETQYF.